This T cell receptor (beta chain) was sequenced for a study of T cell clonality in common variable immunodeficiency. General study results and limits: Reportedly, TCR beta sequences from common variable immunodeficiency showed fewer deletions and N-nucleotide insertions.

The table lists this clone with many counts. Its antigen remains unknown. The missing CDR3 end, 3 residues past where the read stops, is filled in from the germline J gene. Method: immunoSEQ multiplex PCR; TCRdb's copy keeps in-frame clones and lacks some. In total the sample includes over 55,000 clones, none of them seen once. The V gene's germline CDR1 is SGHRS and CDR2 YFSETQ. CDR3 length equals 15 residues. Trimming removed 0 bases from V and 6 bases from J, with 13 bases in between. Caucasian heritage predominated among both patients and controls. The TCR comes from a person aged 18-69 years in good health. Sequencing was done on a sample of peripheral blood mononuclear cells. This chain links TRBV5-1 with TRBJ1-5, with D tentatively TRBD1 (5 bases). The CDR3 sequence: CASSLDSRQGQPQHF. The sequenced CDR3 bases are TGCGCCAGCAGCTTGGATTCCAGGCAGGGTCAGCCC.